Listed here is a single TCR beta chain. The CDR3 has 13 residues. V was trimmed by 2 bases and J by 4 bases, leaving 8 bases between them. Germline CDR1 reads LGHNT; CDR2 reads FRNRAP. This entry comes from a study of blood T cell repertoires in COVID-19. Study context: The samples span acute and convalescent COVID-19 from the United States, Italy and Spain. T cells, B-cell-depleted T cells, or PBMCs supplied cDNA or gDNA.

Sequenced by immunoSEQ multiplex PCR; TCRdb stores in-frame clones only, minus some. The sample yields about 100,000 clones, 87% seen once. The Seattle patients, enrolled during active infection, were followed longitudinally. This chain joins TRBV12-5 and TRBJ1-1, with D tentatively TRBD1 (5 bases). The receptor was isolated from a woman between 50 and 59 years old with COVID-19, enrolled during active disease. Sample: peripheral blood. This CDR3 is CASGLSQGTEAFF. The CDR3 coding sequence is TGTGCTAGTGGTTTGAGTCAGGGCACTGAAGCTTTCTTT.